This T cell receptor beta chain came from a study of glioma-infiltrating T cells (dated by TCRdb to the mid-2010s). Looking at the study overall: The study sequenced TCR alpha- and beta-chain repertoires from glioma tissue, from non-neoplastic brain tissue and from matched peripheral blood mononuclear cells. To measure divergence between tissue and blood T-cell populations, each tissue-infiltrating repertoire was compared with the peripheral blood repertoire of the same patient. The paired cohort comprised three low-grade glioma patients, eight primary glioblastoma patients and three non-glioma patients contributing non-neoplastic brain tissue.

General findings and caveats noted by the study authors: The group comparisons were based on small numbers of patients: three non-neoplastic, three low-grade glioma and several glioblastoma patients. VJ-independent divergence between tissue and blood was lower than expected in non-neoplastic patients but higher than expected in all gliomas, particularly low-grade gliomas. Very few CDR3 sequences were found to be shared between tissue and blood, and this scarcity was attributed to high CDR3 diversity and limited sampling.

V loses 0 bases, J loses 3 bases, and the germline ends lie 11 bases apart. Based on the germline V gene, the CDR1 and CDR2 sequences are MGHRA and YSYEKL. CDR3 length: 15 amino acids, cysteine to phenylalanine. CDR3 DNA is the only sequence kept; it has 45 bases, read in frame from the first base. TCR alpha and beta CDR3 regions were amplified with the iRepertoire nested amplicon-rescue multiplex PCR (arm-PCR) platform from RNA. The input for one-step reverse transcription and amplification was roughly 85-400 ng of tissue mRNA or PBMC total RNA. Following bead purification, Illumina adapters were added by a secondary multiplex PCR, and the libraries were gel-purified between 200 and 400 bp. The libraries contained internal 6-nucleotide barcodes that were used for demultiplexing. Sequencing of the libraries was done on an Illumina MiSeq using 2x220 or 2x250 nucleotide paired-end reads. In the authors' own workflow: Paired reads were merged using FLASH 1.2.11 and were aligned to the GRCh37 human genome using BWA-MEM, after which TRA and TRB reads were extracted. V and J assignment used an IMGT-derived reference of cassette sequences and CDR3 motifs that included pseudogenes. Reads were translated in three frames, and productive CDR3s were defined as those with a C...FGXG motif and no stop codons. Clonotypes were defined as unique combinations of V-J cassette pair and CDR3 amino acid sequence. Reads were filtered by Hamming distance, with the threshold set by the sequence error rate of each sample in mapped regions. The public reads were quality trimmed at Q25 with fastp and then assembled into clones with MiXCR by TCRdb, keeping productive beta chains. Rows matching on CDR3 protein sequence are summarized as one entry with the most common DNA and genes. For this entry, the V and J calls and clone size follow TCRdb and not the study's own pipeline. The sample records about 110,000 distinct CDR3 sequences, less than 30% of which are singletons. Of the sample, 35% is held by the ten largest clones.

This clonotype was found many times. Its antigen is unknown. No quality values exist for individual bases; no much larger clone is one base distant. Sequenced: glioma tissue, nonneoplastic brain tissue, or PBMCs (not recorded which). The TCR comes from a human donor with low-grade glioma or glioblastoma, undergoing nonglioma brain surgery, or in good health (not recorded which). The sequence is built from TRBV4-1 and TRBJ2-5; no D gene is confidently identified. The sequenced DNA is TGCGCCAGCAGCCAAGAAGCCGGCCTTAAAGAGACCCAGTACTTC. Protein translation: CASSQEAGLKETQYF.